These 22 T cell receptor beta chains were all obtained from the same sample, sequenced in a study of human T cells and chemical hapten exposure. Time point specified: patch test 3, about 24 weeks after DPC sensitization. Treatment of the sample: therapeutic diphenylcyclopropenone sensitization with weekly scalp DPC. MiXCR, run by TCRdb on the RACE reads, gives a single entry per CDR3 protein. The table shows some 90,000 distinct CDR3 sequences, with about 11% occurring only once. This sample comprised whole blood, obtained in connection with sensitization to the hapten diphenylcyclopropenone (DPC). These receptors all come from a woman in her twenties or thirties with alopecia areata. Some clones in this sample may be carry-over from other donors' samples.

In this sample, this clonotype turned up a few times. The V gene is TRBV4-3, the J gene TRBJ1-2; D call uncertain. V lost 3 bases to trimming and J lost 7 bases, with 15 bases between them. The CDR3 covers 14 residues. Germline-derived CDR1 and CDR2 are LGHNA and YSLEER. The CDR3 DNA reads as TGCGCCAGCAGCCAGGAGACTGGTCCAGGTGGCTACACCTTC. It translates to CASSQETGPGGYTF.

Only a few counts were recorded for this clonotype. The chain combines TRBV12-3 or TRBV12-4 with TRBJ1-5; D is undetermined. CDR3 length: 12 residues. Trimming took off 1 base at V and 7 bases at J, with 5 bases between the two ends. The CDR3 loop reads CASSLGQQPQHF. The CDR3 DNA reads TGTGCCAGCAGTTTAGGCCAACAGCCCCAGCATTTT.

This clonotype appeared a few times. The CDR3 nucleotides are TGTGCCAGCAAGCAGGTCCAGGCGGCGGACCAGCATTTT. As protein: CASKQVQAADQHF. The chain couples TRBV6-6 to TRBJ1-5; no reliable D call. V lost 7 bases and J lost 12, with 19 bases in between. CDR1 is MNHNY, CDR2 SVGAGI, per germline (reference sequence). This CDR3 has 13 amino acids.

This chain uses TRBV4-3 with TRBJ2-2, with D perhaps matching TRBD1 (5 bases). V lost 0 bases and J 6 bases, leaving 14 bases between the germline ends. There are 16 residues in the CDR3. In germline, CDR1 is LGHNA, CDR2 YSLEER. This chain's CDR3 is CASSQDSSGRAGELFF. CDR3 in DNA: TGCGCCAGCAGCCAAGATTCGAGTGGCAGGGCCGGGGAGCTGTTTTTT.

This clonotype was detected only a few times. CDR3: CASSYWRQETQYF. Here the CDR3 DNA reads TGTGCCAGCAGTTACTGGCGGCAAGAGACCCAGTACTTC. V and J are TRBV6-2 or TRBV6-3 and TRBJ2-5, with D unresolved. V was cut by 1 base and J by 2 bases, with 5 bases left in between. Germline values: CDR1 MNHEY, CDR2 SVGEGT. The CDR3 extends over 13 amino acids.

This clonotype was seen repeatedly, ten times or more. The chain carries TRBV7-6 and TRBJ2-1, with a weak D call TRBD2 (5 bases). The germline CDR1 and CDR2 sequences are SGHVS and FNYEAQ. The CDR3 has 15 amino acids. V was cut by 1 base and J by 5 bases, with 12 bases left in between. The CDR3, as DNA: TGTGCCAGCAGCTTAGAGGCTAGCCAGAACAATGAGCAGTTCTTC. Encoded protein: CASSLEASQNNEQFF.

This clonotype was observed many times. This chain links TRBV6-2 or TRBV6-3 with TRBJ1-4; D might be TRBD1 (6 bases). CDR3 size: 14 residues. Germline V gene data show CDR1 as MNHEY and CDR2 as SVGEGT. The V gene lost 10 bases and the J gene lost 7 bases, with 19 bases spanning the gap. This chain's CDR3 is CATSGQLKPEKLFF. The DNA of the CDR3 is TGTGCCACCAGCGGACAGCTCAAACCTGAAAAACTGTTTTTT.

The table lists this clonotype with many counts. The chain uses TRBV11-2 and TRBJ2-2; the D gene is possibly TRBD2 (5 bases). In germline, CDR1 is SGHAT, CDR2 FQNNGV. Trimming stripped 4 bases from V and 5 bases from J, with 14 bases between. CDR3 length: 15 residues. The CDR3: CASSSISRGTGELFF. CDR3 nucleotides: TGTGCCAGCAGCTCTATATCACGGGGTACCGGGGAGCTGTTTTTT.

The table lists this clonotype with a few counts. CDR3: CASSDYGVAGANVLTF. The CDR3 DNA reads as TGTGCCAGCAGTGACTATGGGGTTGCGGGGGCCAACGTCCTGACTTTC. This sequence joins TRBV6-2 or TRBV6-3 and TRBJ2-6; possibly TRBD2 for D (5 bases). The germline gives CDR1 MNHEY, CDR2 SVGEGT. The CDR3 length is 16 residues. With 5 bases removed from V and 4 bases from J, the gap between germline ends came to 15 bases.

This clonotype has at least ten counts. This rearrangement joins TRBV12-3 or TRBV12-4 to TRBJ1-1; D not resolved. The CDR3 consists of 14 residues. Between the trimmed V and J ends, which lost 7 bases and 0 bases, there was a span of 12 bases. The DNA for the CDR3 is TGTGCCAGCACCCCCTTAAGCTTGAACACTGAAGCTTTCTTT. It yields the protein CASTPLSLNTEAFF.

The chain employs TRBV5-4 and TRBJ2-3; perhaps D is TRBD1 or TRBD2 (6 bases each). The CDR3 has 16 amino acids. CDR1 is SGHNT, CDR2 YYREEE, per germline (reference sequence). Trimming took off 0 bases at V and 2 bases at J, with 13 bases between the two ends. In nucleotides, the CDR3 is TGTGCCAGCAGCTTGGAAGGGGGGCGAACCACAGATACGCAGTATTTT. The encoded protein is CASSLEGGRTTDTQYF. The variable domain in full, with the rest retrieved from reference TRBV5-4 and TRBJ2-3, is ETGVTQSPTHLIKTRGQQVTLRCSSQSGHNTVSWYQQALGQGPQFIFQYYREEENGRGNFPPRFSGLQFPNYSSELNVNALELDDSALYLCASSLEGGRTTDTQYFGPGTRLTVL.

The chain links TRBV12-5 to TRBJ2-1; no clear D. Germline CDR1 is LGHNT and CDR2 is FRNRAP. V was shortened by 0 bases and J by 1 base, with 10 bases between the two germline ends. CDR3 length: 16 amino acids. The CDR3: CASGLVVTSSYNEQFF. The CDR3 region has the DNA TGTGCTAGTGGTTTGGTAGTAACTTCTTCCTACAATGAGCAGTTCTTC.

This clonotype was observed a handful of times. The CDR3 nucleotides are TGTGCCAGCAGCCGGGGGCAGGGCGGGTCACCCCTCCACTTT. As protein: CASSRGQGGSPLHF. This chain links TRBV28 with TRBJ1-6; a possible D gene is TRBD1 (6 bases). The CDR3 totals 14 residues. Per germline, CDR1 MDHEN and CDR2 SYDVKM. V dropped 6 bases and J dropped 10 bases, with 16 bases sitting between them.

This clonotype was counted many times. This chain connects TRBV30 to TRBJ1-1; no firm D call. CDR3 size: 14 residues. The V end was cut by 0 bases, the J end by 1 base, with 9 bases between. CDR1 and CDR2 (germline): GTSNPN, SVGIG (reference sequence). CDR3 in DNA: TGTGCCTGGAGTGTACGGTGGCAGAACACTGAAGCTTTCTTT. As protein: CAWSVRWQNTEAFF.

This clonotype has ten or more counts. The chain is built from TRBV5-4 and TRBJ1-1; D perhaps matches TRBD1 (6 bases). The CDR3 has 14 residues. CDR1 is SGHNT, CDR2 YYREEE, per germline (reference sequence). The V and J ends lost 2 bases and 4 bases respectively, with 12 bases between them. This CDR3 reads CASSFQGLGTEAFF. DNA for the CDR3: TGTGCCAGCAGCTTCCAGGGGCTCGGCACTGAAGCTTTCTTT. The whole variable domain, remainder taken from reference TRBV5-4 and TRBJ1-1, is ETGVTQSPTHLIKTRGQQVTLRCSSQSGHNTVSWYQQALGQGPQFIFQYYREEENGRGNFPPRFSGLQFPNYSSELNVNALELDDSALYLCASSFQGLGTEAFFGQGTRLTVV.

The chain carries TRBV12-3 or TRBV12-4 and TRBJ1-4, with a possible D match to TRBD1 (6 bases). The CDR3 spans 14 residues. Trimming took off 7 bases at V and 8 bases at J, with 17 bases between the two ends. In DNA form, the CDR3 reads TGTGCCAGCACCGGGGGGCTAAACGGGGAAAAACTGTTTTTT. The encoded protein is CASTGGLNGEKLFF.

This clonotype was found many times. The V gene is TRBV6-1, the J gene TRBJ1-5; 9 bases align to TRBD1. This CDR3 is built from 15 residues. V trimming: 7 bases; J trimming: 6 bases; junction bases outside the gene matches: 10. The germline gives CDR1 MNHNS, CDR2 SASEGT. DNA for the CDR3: TGTGCCAGCAAGGAAGAGACAGGGGGAGTTCAGCCCCAGCATTTT. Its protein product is CASKEETGGVQPQHF.

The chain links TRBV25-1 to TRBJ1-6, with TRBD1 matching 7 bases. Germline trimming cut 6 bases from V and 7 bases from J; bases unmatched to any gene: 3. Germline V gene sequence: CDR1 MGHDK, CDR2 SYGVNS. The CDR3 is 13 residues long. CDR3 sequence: CASSGQVNSPLHF. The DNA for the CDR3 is TGTGCCAGCAGCGGACAGGTGAATTCACCCCTCCACTTT.

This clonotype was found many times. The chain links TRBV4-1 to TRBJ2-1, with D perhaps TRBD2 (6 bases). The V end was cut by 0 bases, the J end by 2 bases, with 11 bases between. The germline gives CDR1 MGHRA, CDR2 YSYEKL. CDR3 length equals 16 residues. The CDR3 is CASSQDEQRAYNEQFF. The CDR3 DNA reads TGCGCCAGCAGCCAAGATGAACAGCGGGCCTACAATGAGCAGTTCTTC.

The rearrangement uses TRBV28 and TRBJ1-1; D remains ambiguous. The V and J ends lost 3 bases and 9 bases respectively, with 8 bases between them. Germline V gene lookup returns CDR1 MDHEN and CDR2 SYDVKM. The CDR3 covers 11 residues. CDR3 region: CASSFTGQAFF. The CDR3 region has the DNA TGTGCCAGCAGTTTCACCGGGCAAGCTTTCTTT.

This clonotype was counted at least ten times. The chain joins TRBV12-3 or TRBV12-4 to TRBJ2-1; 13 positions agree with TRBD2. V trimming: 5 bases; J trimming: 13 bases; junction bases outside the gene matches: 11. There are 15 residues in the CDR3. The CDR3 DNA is TGTGCCAGCAGTCCCTCACTAGCGGGAGGGCCGGGACAGTTCTTC. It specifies CASSPSLAGGPGQFF.

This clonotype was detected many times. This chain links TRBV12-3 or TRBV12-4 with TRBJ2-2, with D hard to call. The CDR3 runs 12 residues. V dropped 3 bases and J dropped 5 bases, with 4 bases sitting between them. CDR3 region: CASSFETGELFF. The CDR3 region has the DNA TGTGCCAGCAGTTTCGAGACCGGGGAGCTGTTTTTT.